The 2 T cell receptor beta chains listed next were all sequenced from one sample in a study of regulatory T cells in long-lasting Graves disease. Specified time point: newly diagnosed GD, antithyroid drugs for less than 3 months. Preparation of the TCR library used RNA extracted from PBMCs. Building of the TCR beta libraries involved iRepertoire HTBI primers and Arm-PCR of CDR3 regions. TCRdb independently ran MiXCR on the multiplex PCR reads; one entry per CDR3 protein. The sample has roughly 420,000 distinct CDR3 sequences, 15% to 20% seen once. The sample also formed part of further work on T cells in Graves' hyperthyroidism and ophthalmopathy.

This material consisted of peripheral blood mononuclear cells (PBMCs), taken at new diagnosis, from a patient treated with antithyroid drugs. These receptors came from a woman aged 25 to 39 with Graves disease.

This clonotype was seen ten or more times. V usage is TRBV4-3 and J usage is TRBJ2-3; no reliable D call. Germline assignment: CDR1 LGHNA and CDR2 YSLEER. The CDR3 runs 15 residues. The ends were cut back, 1 base at V and 0 bases at J, with 8 bases in the middle. CDR3 protein: CASSQGPSSTDTQYF. DNA of the CDR3: TGCGCCAGCAGCCAAGGACCCTCTAGCACAGATACGCAGTATTTT.

Many counts were recorded for this clonotype. The rearrangement joins TRBV3-1 to TRBJ2-3; D is unresolved. The CDR3 spans 11 residues. V was clipped by 2 bases and J by 7 bases, with 4 bases between them. Germline values: CDR1 LGHDT, CDR2 YNNKEL (reference sequence). The CDR3 spells CASSQTNTQYF. For the CDR3, the DNA is TGTGCCAGCAGCCAAACGAATACGCAGTATTTT.